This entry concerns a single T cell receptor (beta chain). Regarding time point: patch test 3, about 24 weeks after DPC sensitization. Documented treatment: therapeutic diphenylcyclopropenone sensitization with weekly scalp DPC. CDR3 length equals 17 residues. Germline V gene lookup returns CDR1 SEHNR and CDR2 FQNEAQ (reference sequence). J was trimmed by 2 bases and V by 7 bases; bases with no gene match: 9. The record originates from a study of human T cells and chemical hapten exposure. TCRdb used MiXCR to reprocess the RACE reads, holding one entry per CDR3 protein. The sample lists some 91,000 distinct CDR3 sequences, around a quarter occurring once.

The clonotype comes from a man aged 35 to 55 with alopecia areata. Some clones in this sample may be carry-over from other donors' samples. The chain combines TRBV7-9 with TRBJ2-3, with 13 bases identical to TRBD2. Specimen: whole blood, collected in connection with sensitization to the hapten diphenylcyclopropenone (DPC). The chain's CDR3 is CASNVPGLAGPTDTQYF. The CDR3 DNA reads TGTGCCAGCAATGTTCCGGGACTAGCGGGACCCACAGATACGCAGTATTTT.